The T cell receptor beta chain under discussion was sequenced for a study of shared T cell receptors in the human thymus. Repertoires were generated with immunoSEQ multiplex PCR, while TCRdb's copy carries only in-frame clones and drops some. The data hold roughly 710,000 clones, with approximately 85% observed a single time. Deletions cut 3 bases from V and 2 bases from J, with 10 bases between. Germline CDR1 MNHNS, CDR2 SASEGT. The CDR3 consists of 14 residues. Separately, the same data were catalogued under a study of human thymus T cells. From that study: Samples came from healthy Finnish infants during open corrective cardiac surgery. Thymic tissue was derived from resections collected during corrective heart surgery. Thymic and blood repertoires appeared to display a bias in their usage of V and J genes. In unrelated individuals, thymic repertoires overlapped highly, according to related research.

The chain combines TRBV6-1 with TRBJ1-2, with D hard to call. This TCR was recovered from a girl less than two years old with a congenital heart defect. The specimen was thymocytes. The CDR3 is CASSDQDLNYGYTF. In DNA, the CDR3 is TGTGCCAGCAGTGATCAGGATTTAAACTATGGCTACACCTTC.